Shown below are 30 T cell receptor beta chains from a single sample sequenced in a study of shared clonotypes between healthy human individuals. Generated by immunoSEQ multiplex PCR, the TCRdb table keeps only in-frame clones and is missing some. The table records 780,000 or so clones, over 60% of them present only once. The specimen was memory CD4+ T cells sorted from blood. Subset specified: CD45RA-negative fraction. These receptors originate from a woman aged 30 to 39 in good health.

In its sample, this clone was seen many times. The chain recombines TRBV7-8 with TRBJ2-5; no reliable D call. The CDR3 sequence is 15 residues long. V gave up 5 bases and J gave up 5 bases, with 18 bases separating them. Germline CDR1 SGHVS, CDR2 FQNEAQ. The CDR3 region has the DNA TGTGCCAGCAGCCTGAACCTCGAGAGAGTGGAGACCCAGTACTTC. Its protein is CASSLNLERVETQYF. Full variable domain (remainder filled in from reference TRBV7-8 and TRBJ2-5): GAGVSQSPRYKVAKRGQDVALRCDPISGHVSLFWYQQALGQGPEFLTYFQNEAQLDKSGLPSDRFFAERPEGSVSTLKIQRTQQEDSAVYLCASSLNLERVETQYFGPGTRLLVL.

The CDR3 DNA is TGTGCCACCAGCGAGGTTCGGGACAGATCCTACGAGCAGTACTTC. This gives the protein CATSEVRDRSYEQYF. The gene calls are TRBV15 and TRBJ2-7; 7 positions match TRBD1. The CDR3 totals 15 residues. J gave up 1 base and V 5 bases, and 8 bases lay outside the gene matches. The germline CDR1 and CDR2 sequences are LNHNV and YYDKDF (reference sequence).

This clone was recorded a few times. The chain uses TRBV29-1 and TRBJ2-1, with TRBD1 identical over 8 bases. The CDR3 runs 14 residues. V lost 6 bases, J lost 8 bases, and 12 bases stayed unmatched. Germline assignment: CDR1 SQVTM and CDR2 ANQGSEA. CDR3 protein: CSVLKGQGGDEQFF. The CDR3, as DNA: TGCAGCGTCCTAAAAGGACAGGGCGGCGATGAGCAGTTCTTC.

As concerns this clone: Distinct nucleotide sequences in the sample also encode this CDR3. The chain combines TRBV29-1 with TRBJ1-4; 7 nucleotides match TRBD1. The trim removed 7 bases at V and 8 bases at J, leaving 4 bases unmatched. The length of the CDR3 is 11 residues. Germline-derived CDR1 and CDR2 are SQVTM and ANQGSEA. As DNA, the CDR3 is TGCAGCGCCATCAGGGGGGAAAAACTGTTTTTT. Its protein product is CSAIRGEKLFF. Together with reference TRBV29-1 and TRBJ1-4, the CDR3 gives the full variable domain: SAVISQKPSRDICQRGTSLTIQCQVDSQVTMMFWYRQQPGQSLTLIATANQGSEATYESGFVIDKFPISRPNLTFSTLTVSNMSPEDSSIYLCSAIRGEKLFFGSGTQLSVL.

This clone was seen more than once but under ten times. The J gene is TRBJ1-1, the V gene TRBV18, with TRBD1 as a possible D gene (5 bases). Between the trimmed V and J ends, which lost 3 bases and 7 bases, there was a span of 12 bases. CDR1 is KGHSH, CDR2 LQKENI, per germline. This CDR3 comprises 13 residues. The CDR3 DNA is TGTGCCAGCTCACCTTTGGGGCGAGTTGAAGCTTTCTTT. This sequence encodes CASSPLGRVEAFF.

V is TRBV28 and J is TRBJ1-5; D gene uncertain. The germline gives CDR1 MDHEN, CDR2 SYDVKM. The V end lost 7 bases, the J end lost 4 bases, and 14 bases lay between the germline ends. There are 14 residues in the CDR3. In nucleotides, the CDR3 is TGTGCCAGCAACGCCGGGCTAGGGAATCAGCCCCAGCATTTT. Residues: CASNAGLGNQPQHF.

This clone was observed many times. The gene calls are TRBV6-5 and TRBJ2-2; D may be TRBD1 (5 bases). The CDR3 is made up of 14 amino acids. Trimming shortened V by 4 bases and J by 5 bases, and 11 bases separated the two germline ends. CDR1 and CDR2 (germline): MNHEY, SVGAGI. The CDR3 DNA reads TGTGCCAGCAGTTTGGGGTCAGGGACCGGGGAGCTGTTTTTT. Protein sequence: CASSLGSGTGELFF.

The chain employs TRBV18 and TRBJ2-6; unclear D gene. The germline gives CDR1 KGHSH, CDR2 LQKENI. Between the trimmed V and J ends, which lost 3 bases and 1 base, there was a span of 10 bases. This CDR3 has 16 amino acids. The CDR3 region is CASSPKVQSGANVLTF. The CDR3 DNA is TGTGCCAGCTCACCGAAGGTACAGTCTGGGGCCAACGTCCTGACTTTC.

The chain couples TRBV7-2 to TRBJ2-3; no clear D gene. Germline loops: CDR1 SGHTA, CDR2 FQGNSA. This CDR3 has 15 residues. V was trimmed by 7 bases and J by 0 bases, leaving 14 bases between them. The CDR3 here is CASTQLTSSTDTQYF. In DNA, the CDR3 is TGTGCCAGCACCCAACTAACTTCTAGCACAGATACGCAGTATTTT. Full variable domain (rest looked up from reference TRBV7-2 and TRBJ2-3): GAGVSQSPSNKVTEKGKDVELRCDPISGHTALYWYRQSLGQGLEFLIYFQGNSAPDKSGLPSDRFSAERTGGSVSTLTIQRTQQEDSAVYLCASTQLTSSTDTQYFGPGTRLTVL.

The J gene is TRBJ2-2, the V gene TRBV5-4, with D unclear. V lost 4 bases and J lost 0, with 4 bases in between. Germline CDR1 reads SGHNT; CDR2 reads YYREEE (reference sequence). CDR3 size: 13 residues. The CDR3 spells CASSRANTGELFF. The CDR3 DNA follows: TGTGCCAGCAGCCGAGCGAACACCGGGGAGCTGTTTTTT.

The V call is TRBV28, the J call TRBJ2-1; 9 bases agree with TRBD2. Germline V CDR1 and CDR2: MDHEN, SYDVKM. V gave up 3 bases and J gave up 3 bases; unmatched junction bases: 12. This CDR3 comprises 18 residues. For the CDR3, the DNA is TGTGCCAGCAGTTTCGGTCGTAGCGGGAGACACCTCTACAATGAGCAGTTCTTC. Its protein is CASSFGRSGRHLYNEQFF.

The rearrangement joins TRBV30 to TRBJ2-5; the D gene is possibly TRBD2 (7 bases). CDR3 length: 16 residues. CDR1 and CDR2 (germline): GTSNPN, SVGIG (reference sequence). Trimming stripped 3 bases from V and 2 bases from J, with 19 bases between. The CDR3: CAWSPGVLASQETQYF. The CDR3 coding sequence is TGTGCCTGGAGCCCAGGGGTACTAGCGTCTCAAGAGACCCAGTACTTC.

In its sample, this clone was seen a few times. Additional DNA sequences in this sample encode the identical CDR3. The genes are TRBV5-1 and TRBJ2-6; tentative D call: TRBD1 (5 bases). Between the trimmed V and J ends, which lost 4 bases and 4 bases, there was a span of 9 bases. The germline CDR1 and CDR2 sequences are SGHRS and YFSETQ. The CDR3 extends over 14 amino acids. CDR3 region: CASSQGVGANVLTF. CDR3 nucleotide sequence: TGCGCCAGCAGCCAGGGTGTGGGGGCCAACGTCCTGACTTTC.

The chain combines TRBV19 with TRBJ2-6; D tentatively fits TRBD1 or TRBD2 (5 bases each). Germline V gene lookup returns CDR1 LNHDA and CDR2 SQIVND (reference sequence). The V end was cut by 3 bases, the J end by 0 bases, with 6 bases between. The CDR3 has 15 residues. CDR3 residues: CASSIGTSGANVLTF. The CDR3 nucleotides are TGTGCCAGTAGTATCGGGACCTCTGGGGCCAACGTCCTGACTTTC.

This clone showed up just a few times. The rearrangement uses TRBV4-2 and TRBJ1-6; the D gene is possibly TRBD1 (5 bases). CDR3 length equals 15 residues. Looked up from germline, CDR1 is LGHNA and CDR2 is YNFKEQ. V was clipped by 8 bases and J by 6 bases, with 17 bases between them. The DNA for the CDR3 is TGTGCCAGCCGGACTGACAGCCTTGGTAATTCACCCCTCCACTTT. This gives the protein CASRTDSLGNSPLHF.

This chain connects TRBV2 to TRBJ2-1; 15 positions match TRBD2. CDR1 and CDR2 (germline): SNHLY, FYNNEI. This CDR3 has 15 amino acids. V gave up 6 bases and J gave up 9 bases; unmatched junction bases: 6. In DNA form, the CDR3 reads TGTGCCAGCAGAGGACTAGCGGGAGGGCCAATTGAGCAGTTCTTC. Amino acid sequence: CASRGLAGGPIEQFF.

A few counts support this clone. This CDR3 is also generated by other DNA sequences in the sample. This chain joins TRBV18 and TRBJ2-1; D is undetermined. The V end lost 0 bases, the J end lost 6 bases, and 9 bases lay between the germline ends. This CDR3 is 14 amino acids long. Germline CDR1 is KGHSH and CDR2 is LQKENI. The chain's CDR3 is CASSPPSLSNEQFF. The CDR3 nucleotides read TGTGCCAGCTCACCACCGTCGCTTTCCAATGAGCAGTTCTTC.

This clone was observed a handful of times. V usage is TRBV28 and J usage is TRBJ2-7, with 10 nucleotides matching TRBD1. This CDR3 has 15 amino acids. The germline gives CDR1 MDHEN, CDR2 SYDVKM. The trim removed 8 bases at V and 6 bases at J, leaving 13 bases unmatched. This CDR3 reads CASQAPGQGHIEQYF. CDR3 DNA: TGTGCCAGCCAGGCTCCGGGACAGGGGCATATCGAGCAGTACTTC.

This clone has ten or more counts. The gene calls are TRBV25-1 and TRBJ2-3; 8 nucleotides agree with TRBD1. The length of the CDR3 is 14 residues. V was clipped by 5 bases and J by 3 bases; unmatched bases: 4. Germline V lookup: CDR1 MGHDK, CDR2 SYGVNS. The CDR3 here is CASSPDRGTDTQYF. CDR3 nucleotide sequence: TGTGCCAGCAGTCCAGACAGGGGAACAGATACGCAGTATTTT.

The gene calls are TRBV6-8 and TRBJ2-1; 12 bases fit TRBD2. The CDR3 loop spans 16 amino acids. Germline lookup yields CDR1 MNHGY and CDR2 SAAAGT. V lost 7 bases to trimming and J lost 6 bases; unmatched junction nucleotides: 10. The CDR3 sequence is CASINVGLAGRNEQFF. CDR3 coding DNA: TGTGCCAGCATCAACGTTGGACTAGCGGGACGCAATGAGCAGTTCTTC.

The chain uses TRBV6-1 and TRBJ2-4, with D possibly called TRBD1 or TRBD2 (5 bases each). Per germline, CDR1 MNHNS and CDR2 SASEGT. V was cut by 8 bases and J by 5 bases, with 16 bases left in between. The length of the CDR3 is 14 residues. The DNA of the CDR3 is TGTGCCAGCGATGCCGTGGGGACGGAAAACATTCAGTACTTC. It is translated as CASDAVGTENIQYF.

The CDR3 spells CASRTQGKNTEAFF. The CDR3 DNA follows: TGTGCCAGCAGGACTCAGGGAAAGAACACTGAAGCTTTCTTT. The V and J genes are TRBV2 and TRBJ1-1, with D possibly TRBD1 on 5 matching bases. The CDR3 has 14 amino acids. Trimming stripped 6 bases from V and 1 base from J, with 12 bases between. CDR1 and CDR2 (germline): SNHLY, FYNNEI.

This chain uses TRBV7-2 with TRBJ1-1, with a weak D call TRBD1 (5 bases). Trimming pared 5 bases from V and 2 bases from J, leaving 9 bases between. The germline V gene has CDR1 SGHTA and CDR2 FQGNSA. The CDR3 extends over 13 amino acids. The chain's CDR3 is CASSIGQNTEAFF. CDR3 in DNA: TGTGCCAGCAGCATAGGACAAAACACTGAAGCTTTCTTT.

The chain recombines TRBV20-1 with TRBJ1-2; unclear D gene. CDR3 length: 11 amino acids. V lost 5 bases and J 7 bases, leaving 11 bases between the germline ends. Germline CDR1 DFQATT, CDR2 SNEGSKA (reference sequence). CDR3 nucleotide sequence: TGCAGTGCTCAAGAACAGCGTGGCTACACCTTC. Amino acid sequence: CSAQEQRGYTF.

The V gene is TRBV11-2, the J gene TRBJ2-2; TRBD2 matches at 7 bases. The CDR3 length is 15 residues. CDR1 and CDR2 (germline): SGHAT, FQNNGV. Germline trimming cut 5 bases from V and 6 bases from J; bases unmatched to any gene: 9. Here the CDR3 DNA reads TGTGCCAGCAGCGGACGGGAGGCCCCCGCCGGGGAGCTGTTTTTT. Residues: CASSGREAPAGELFF.

The V gene is TRBV6-5, the J gene TRBJ2-7, with 10 nucleotides matching TRBD2. The CDR3 runs 15 residues. From germline, CDR1 is MNHEY and CDR2 SVGAGI. V lost 0 bases and J lost 7; bases outside the gene matches: 6. In nucleotides, the CDR3 is TGTGCCAGCAGTTACTCGATAGCGGGAGGTAGAGAGCAGTACTTC. It yields the protein CASSYSIAGGREQYF.

The rearrangement joins TRBV27 to TRBJ2-1; 11 bases match TRBD2. Germline V gene sequence: CDR1 MNHEY, CDR2 SMNVEV (reference sequence). Unmatched junction bases numbered 3, after V lost 5 bases and J lost 6 bases. The CDR3 is made up of 14 amino acids. This CDR3 is CASSLAGGPNEQFF. Written as DNA, the CDR3 is TGTGCCAGCAGTCTAGCGGGAGGCCCCAATGAGCAGTTCTTC.

The CDR3 protein is CASSRGQGRNTIYF. CDR3 in DNA: TGTGCCAGCAGTAGGGGACAGGGAAGGAACACCATATATTTT. The rearrangement uses TRBV28 and TRBJ1-3; TRBD1 matches at 9 bases. This CDR3 has 14 residues. The V gene end was trimmed by 5 bases and the J gene end by 7 bases; junction bases not matched to a gene: 6. CDR1 and CDR2 from the germline V gene are MDHEN and SYDVKM. The full variable domain, rest sourced from reference TRBV28 and TRBJ1-3, is DVKVTQSSRYLVKRTGEKVFLECVQDMDHENMFWYRQDPGLGLRLIYFSYDVKMKEKGDIPEGYSVSREKKERFSLILESASTNQTSMYLCASSRGQGRNTIYFGEGSWLTVV.

The V call is TRBV13, the J call TRBJ2-1; TRBD2 aligns across 9 bases. The V segment lost 3 bases and the J segment 4 bases; nucleotides outside the gene matches: 10. The germline V gene encodes CDR1 PRHDT and CDR2 FYEKMQ (reference sequence). The CDR3 has 17 residues. CDR3 bases: TGTGCCAGCAGCTTTACGGCCACTAGCGGGTCGTACAATGAGCAGTTCTTC. Residues: CASSFTATSGSYNEQFF.

The V gene is TRBV9, the J gene TRBJ2-5; a weak D match, TRBD2 (5 bases). Deletions cut 2 bases from V and 1 base from J, with 15 bases between. This CDR3 has 16 residues. Germline CDR1 SGDLS, CDR2 YYNGEE. CDR3 coding DNA: TGTGCCAGCAGCGTTCGAGGGAGCGCCCCCCAAGAGACCCAGTACTTC. Translated, it gives CASSVRGSAPQETQYF. Filled out from reference TRBV9 and TRBJ2-5, the complete variable domain reads DSGVTQTPKHLITATGQRVTLRCSPRSGDLSVYWYQQSLDQGLQFLIQYYNGEERAKGNILERFSAQQFPDLHSELNLSSLELGDSALYFCASSVRGSAPQETQYFGPGTRLLVL.